A single sample is the source of the 23 T cell receptor beta chains below, sequenced in a study of T cells in Graves' hyperthyroidism and ophthalmopathy (dated by TCRdb to the late 2010s). The method was multiplex PCR. Sequencing took place on an Illumina HiSeq 2000. The TCR beta CDR3 regions were amplified from RNA transcripts. A first-round RT-PCR of the TCR CDR3 used the HTBI primer set with the Qiagen OneStep RT-PCR kit. TCRdb took the public reads, trimmed them with fastp at Q25, ran MiXCR for clone calling and kept in-frame beta chains. Rows with a matching CDR3 protein are joined into one entry that keeps the most common DNA and genes. For this sample there are approximately 400,000 distinct CDR3 sequences; approximately 15% appear just once. The ten largest account for less than 20% of the sample. The sample taken for sequencing was blood. These receptors all come from a woman in her thirties with Graves' ophthalmopathy.

This clonotype was recorded once. V is TRBV19 and J is TRBJ2-5; the D is unclear. The CDR3 has 13 amino acids. From germline, CDR1 is LNHDA and CDR2 SQIVND (reference sequence). V was clipped by 1 base and J by 4 bases, with 7 bases between them. CDR3 coding DNA: TGTGCCAGTAGTATAGGGCCACGAGAGACCCAGTACTTC. Translated, it gives CASSIGPRETQYF.

The chain joins TRBV11-2 to TRBJ2-1, with 10 bases matching TRBD2. Germline V gives CDR1 SGHAT, CDR2 FQNNGV. With 5 bases clipped from V and 10 bases from J, the junction kept 14 bases outside the gene matches. This CDR3 is built from 16 residues. This chain's CDR3 is CASSPSPSGGTFEQFF. CDR3 bases: TGTGCCAGCAGCCCCTCGCCTAGCGGGGGTACCTTCGAGCAGTTCTTC.

The rearrangement uses TRBV28 and TRBJ1-4; 11 bases fit TRBD1. The germline CDR1 and CDR2 sequences are MDHEN and SYDVKM. The CDR3 sequence is 14 residues long. After removal of 8 bases from V and 7 bases from J, the junction contained 6 bases not matched to a gene. The CDR3 sequence is CASGTGGGGEKLFF. Written as DNA, the CDR3 is TGTGCCAGCGGGACAGGGGGGGGGGGTGAAAAACTGTTTTTT.

This clonotype came up a few times. The rearrangement uses TRBV18 and TRBJ2-7; tentatively, D is TRBD2 (7 bases). The CDR3 is 14 residues long. CDR1 and CDR2 (germline): KGHSH, LQKENI. Between the trimmed V and J ends, which lost 2 bases and 1 base, there was a span of 9 bases. For the CDR3, the DNA is TGTGCCAGCTCACCAAAGGGGGGGTCCTACGAGCAGTACTTC. Amino acid sequence: CASSPKGGSYEQYF.

As concerns this clonotype: This clone may be a read error of a much larger clone one base away. V and J are TRBV15 and TRBJ1-2, with 7 bases matching TRBD1. Germline CDR1 reads LNHNV; CDR2 reads YYDKDF (reference sequence). The CDR3 has 13 residues. The CDR3, as DNA: TGTGCCACCAGCAAAGACAGGGATGATGGCTGCACCTTC. Translated, it gives CATSKDRDDGCTF. Full variable domain (rest looked up from reference TRBV15 and TRBJ1-2): DAMVIQNPRYQVTQFGKPVTLSCSQTLNHNVMYWYQQKSSQAPKLLFHYYDKDFNNEADTPDNFQSRRPNTSFCFLDIRSPGLGDTAMYLCATSKDRDDGCTFGSGTRLTVV.

This clonotype was counted many times. The chain joins TRBV2 to TRBJ1-6, with D perhaps matching TRBD1 (5 bases). The CDR3 is 18 residues long. V lost 5 bases and J 0 bases, leaving 17 bases between the germline ends. The germline gives CDR1 SNHLY, CDR2 FYNNEI. The CDR3 loop reads CASSPRTSSSSYNSPLHF. CDR3 DNA sequence: TGTGCCAGCAGTCCAAGGACATCGAGTAGCTCCTATAATTCACCCCTCCACTTT.

The gene calls are TRBV6-5 and TRBJ2-2; perhaps TRBD1 as D (6 bases). CDR3 length: 15 residues. CDR1 is MNHEY and CDR2 is SVGAGI in the germline V gene. V dropped 4 bases and J dropped 2 bases, with 11 bases sitting between them. The CDR3 DNA is TGTGCCAGCAGTTCACAGGGCTTTAACACCGGGGAGCTGTTTTTT. This gives the protein CASSSQGFNTGELFF.

As for this clonotype: A much larger clone differs by one base, so this may be a read error. This sequence joins TRBV29-1 and TRBJ1-2; D perhaps matches TRBD1 (6 bases). CDR1 is SQVTM, CDR2 ANQGSEA, per germline. The CDR3 spans 12 residues. V lost 8 bases and J 3 bases, leaving 13 bases between the germline ends. The CDR3 here is CSPDRTYYGYTF. The CDR3 coding sequence is TGCAGCCCAGACAGGACTTACTATGGCTACACCTTC.

The sample holds many counts of this clonotype. The chain combines TRBV28 with TRBJ1-5; D gene unclear. V was trimmed by 6 bases and J by 8 bases, leaving 11 bases between them. Per the germline V gene, CDR1 is MDHEN and CDR2 is SYDVKM. There are 12 residues in the CDR3. CDR3 residues: CASRDPVEPQHF. The CDR3 region has the DNA TGTGCCAGCAGAGACCCCGTGGAGCCCCAGCATTTT.

On this clonotype itself: One junction end disagrees with the germline gene, perhaps due to a read error. The rearrangement links TRBV2 to TRBJ2-4; D call uncertain. The germline V gene encodes CDR1 SNHLY and CDR2 FYNNEI. The CDR3 spans 14 residues. The CDR3 region is CASREGPGKNIQYF. CDR3 DNA sequence: TGTGCCAGCAGAGAAGGGCCAGGAAAAAACATTCAGTACTTC.

This clonotype was seen ten or more times. The chain has TRBV20-1 and TRBJ1-1, with D perhaps matching TRBD1 (6 bases). The CDR3 is made up of 12 amino acids. Looked up from germline, CDR1 is DFQATT and CDR2 is SNEGSKA (reference sequence). V lost 4 bases and J 1 base, leaving 7 bases between the germline ends. CDR3 nucleotide sequence: TGCAGTGCTACGACAGGGAACACTGAAGCTTTCTTT. As protein: CSATTGNTEAFF.

This chain joins TRBV28 and TRBJ2-3; no firm D call. CDR1 is MDHEN and CDR2 is SYDVKM in the germline V gene. There are 17 residues in the CDR3. Trimming cost V 2 bases and J 0 bases, with 15 bases left between them. The DNA of the CDR3 is TGTGCCAGCAGTTTAGTCCGCGGACCCCCTAGCACAGATACGCAGTATTTT. Translation gives CASSLVRGPPSTDTQYF.

This clonotype was seen repeatedly, ten times or more. The J gene is TRBJ2-3, the V gene TRBV5-6; a possible D gene is TRBD1 (5 bases). Germline V CDR1 and CDR2: SGHDT, YYEEEE. V was clipped by 6 bases and J by 3 bases, with 11 bases between them. The CDR3 consists of 13 residues. CDR3 amino acids: CASTPGSTDTQYF. The DNA of the CDR3 is TGTGCCAGCACCCCAGGGTCGACAGATACGCAGTATTTT.

In its sample, this clonotype was seen many times. V gene TRBV6-1 combines with J gene TRBJ2-1; perhaps TRBD1 as D (5 bases). V dropped 7 bases and J dropped 7 bases, with 17 bases sitting between them. The germline V gene encodes CDR1 MNHNS and CDR2 SASEGT. This CDR3 comprises 14 residues. CDR3 protein: CASIEWTTKNEQFF. In DNA, the CDR3 is TGTGCCAGCATCGAGTGGACAACTAAAAATGAGCAGTTCTTC.

The sample holds many counts of this clonotype. The chain uses TRBV27 and TRBJ2-1, with 9 bases aligning to TRBD1. CDR3 size: 15 residues. Unmatched junction bases numbered 5, after V lost 3 bases and J lost 5 bases. The V gene's germline CDR1 is MNHEY and CDR2 SMNVEV (reference sequence). DNA of the CDR3: TGTGCCAGCAGTTTCGGGGGGACAGGGCACAATGAGCAGTTCTTC. Translating gives CASSFGGTGHNEQFF.

This clonotype was counted many times. This chain connects TRBV28 to TRBJ2-5; D gene unclear. The V and J ends lost 10 bases and 5 bases respectively, with 17 bases between them. The CDR3 contains 13 residues. Germline V CDR1 and CDR2: MDHEN, SYDVKM. This CDR3 is CANNPPSRETQYF. CDR3 in DNA: TGTGCCAACAATCCCCCCTCAAGGGAGACCCAGTACTTC.

The chain has TRBV10-3 and TRBJ1-1; 10 bases map to TRBD1. V lost 11 bases to trimming and J lost 4 bases; unmatched junction nucleotides: 4. The CDR3 contains 12 residues. Germline lookup yields CDR1 ENHRY and CDR2 SYGVKD. In nucleotides, the CDR3 is TGTGCCGGGGGACAGGGGATCACTGAAGCTTTCTTT. Protein: CAGGQGITEAFF.

This clonotype has ten or more counts. The rearrangement joins TRBV6-1 to TRBJ1-5; 7 nucleotides match TRBD1. The V segment lost 7 bases and the J segment 1 base; nucleotides outside the gene matches: 13. Germline CDR1 is MNHNS and CDR2 is SASEGT. This CDR3 region has 17 residues. The CDR3 DNA reads as TGTGCCAGCATTTTGACAGGGATGAAGCCGAGCAATCAGCCCCAGCATTTT. Translating it yields CASILTGMKPSNQPQHF.

Notes on this clonotype: A read error is the likely source, as a far larger clone sits one nucleotide away. The chain carries TRBV30 and TRBJ1-1; D may be TRBD1 (5 bases). The CDR3 consists of 10 residues. Germline CDR1 and CDR2: GTSNPN and SVGIG (reference sequence). CDR3 loop: CARSQGEAFF. For the CDR3, the DNA is TGTGCCCGGAGCCAGGGTGAAGCTTTCTTT.

This clonotype was counted at least ten times. The chain joins TRBV19 to TRBJ2-2; D gene ambiguous. Deletions cut 5 bases from V and 6 bases from J, with 13 bases between. The CDR3 totals 14 residues. Germline CDR1 reads LNHDA; CDR2 reads SQIVND (reference sequence). The CDR3 loop is CASSSGSASGELFF. CDR3 in DNA: TGTGCCAGTAGTTCTGGCAGCGCGTCCGGGGAGCTGTTTTTT.

Many counts were recorded for this clonotype. J is TRBJ2-6 and V is TRBV11-2; no definite D call. V lost 5 bases to trimming and J lost 6 bases, with 11 bases between them. Germline V gene sequence: CDR1 SGHAT, CDR2 FQNNGV. The CDR3 consists of 14 residues. The chain's CDR3 is CASSPPPLANVLTF. DNA of the CDR3: TGTGCCAGCAGCCCACCCCCCTTGGCCAACGTCCTGACTTTC.

The table lists this clonotype with a few counts. The chain has TRBV20-1 and TRBJ2-1; weak D call: TRBD1 (6 bases). Trimming took off 7 bases at V and 8 bases at J, with 18 bases between the two ends. The CDR3 is 13 amino acids. Germline V gives CDR1 DFQATT, CDR2 SNEGSKA (reference sequence). CDR3 region: CSVPNAQGYEQFF. CDR3 in DNA: TGCAGTGTCCCGAATGCCCAGGGGTATGAGCAGTTCTTC.

This sequence joins TRBV27 and TRBJ2-7; 7 nucleotides align to TRBD2. Germline lookup yields CDR1 MNHEY and CDR2 SMNVEV (reference sequence). Trimming took 6 bases from V and 4 from J; bases not matched to a gene: 6. The CDR3 has 13 amino acids. The CDR3 DNA sequence: TGTGCCAGCAGCCACCCCGGGGGGTACGAGCAGTACTTC. Its translation: CASSHPGGYEQYF.